The clone carrying this T cell receptor beta chain was detected a few times. What it binds is unknown. V shed 4 bases and J 5 bases; nucleotides not matched to a gene: 10. The CDR3 is made up of 14 amino acids. The V gene's germline CDR1 is GTSNPN and CDR2 SVGIG (reference sequence). This entry belongs to a study of CD8+ T cells in alopecia areata. Turning to the study itself: Scoring treated patients' severity relied on the percentage of scalp area affected.

Broader study findings: Lesional scalp, especially alopecia totalis/universalis, showed higher clonality than normal scalp. During tofacitinib treatment, many expanded lesional clones remained in scalp and blood. Researchers reported that TCR sharing among patients proved less clear than in mice, possibly HLA-linked.

The treatment here: oral pan-JAK inhibitor, 5-10 mg twice daily. In each case, RNA was isolated and then reverse transcribed into cDNA as the sequencing template. Method: immunoSEQ multiplex PCR; TCRdb's copy keeps in-frame clones and lacks some. This table has about 250,000 clones, 60% appearing once. The chain combines TRBV30 with TRBJ2-5; 7 bases agree with TRBD1. This receptor was obtained from a human donor with alopecia areata. This material consisted of CD4+ T cells sorted from blood, taken around week 53, from a patient treated with tofacitinib. CDR3 sequence reads: CAWKGNRGRETQYF. CDR3 sequence (DNA): TGTGCCTGGAAAGGGAACAGGGGCCGGGAGACCCAGTACTTC.